Sequencing of this TCR beta chain was carried out in a study of identifying expanded T cells in peripheral blood. The method was immunoSEQ multiplex PCR; TCRdb's version includes in-frame clones alone and lacks a portion of them. This table has tens of thousands of clones, approximately 90% appearing once. Germline lookup yields CDR1 SGHDN and CDR2 FVKESK. The CDR3 is made up of 15 amino acids. V was clipped by 6 bases and J by 1 base; unmatched bases: 9. Sequencing was performed on blood. This receptor was obtained from a person between 18 and 75 years old in good health. The V gene is TRBV14, the J gene TRBJ2-7; 7 bases are a match to TRBD2. The CDR3 here is CASRQTGTKSYEQYF. In DNA, the CDR3 is TGTGCCAGCAGGCAGACCGGGACTAAGTCCTACGAGCAGTACTTC. The complete variable domain, with remaining parts taken from reference TRBV14 and TRBJ2-7, reads EAGVTQFPSHSVIEKGQTVTLRCDPISGHDNLYWYRRVMGKEIKFLLHFVKESKQDESGMPNNRFLAERTGGTYSTLKVQPAELEDSGVYFCASRQTGTKSYEQYFGPGTRLTVT.